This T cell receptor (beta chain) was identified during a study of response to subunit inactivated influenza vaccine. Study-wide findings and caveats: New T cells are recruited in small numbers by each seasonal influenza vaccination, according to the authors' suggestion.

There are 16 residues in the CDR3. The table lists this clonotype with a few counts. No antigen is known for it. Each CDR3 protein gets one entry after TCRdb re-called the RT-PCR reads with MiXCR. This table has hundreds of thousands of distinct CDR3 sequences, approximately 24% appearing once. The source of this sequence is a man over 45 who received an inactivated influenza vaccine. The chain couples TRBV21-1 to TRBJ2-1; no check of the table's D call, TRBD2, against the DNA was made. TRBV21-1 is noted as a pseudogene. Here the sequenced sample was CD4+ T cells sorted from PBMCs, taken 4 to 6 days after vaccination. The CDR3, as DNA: TGTGCCAGCAGCAAATTTATCCTAGCGGGATACAATGAGCAGTTCTTC. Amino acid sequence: CASSKFILAGYNEQFF.